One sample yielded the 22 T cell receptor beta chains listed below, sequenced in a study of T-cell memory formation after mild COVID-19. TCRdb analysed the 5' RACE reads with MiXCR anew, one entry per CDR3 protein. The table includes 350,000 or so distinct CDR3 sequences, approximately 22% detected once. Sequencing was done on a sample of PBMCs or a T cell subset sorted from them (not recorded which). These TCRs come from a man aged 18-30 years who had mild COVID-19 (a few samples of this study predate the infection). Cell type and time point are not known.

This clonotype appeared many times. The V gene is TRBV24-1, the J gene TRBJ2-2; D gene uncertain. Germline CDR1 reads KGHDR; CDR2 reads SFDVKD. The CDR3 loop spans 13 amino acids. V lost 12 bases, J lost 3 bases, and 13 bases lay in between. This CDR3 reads CAVRETYTGELFF. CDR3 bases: TGTGCCGTAAGAGAAACTTACACCGGGGAGCTGTTTTTT.

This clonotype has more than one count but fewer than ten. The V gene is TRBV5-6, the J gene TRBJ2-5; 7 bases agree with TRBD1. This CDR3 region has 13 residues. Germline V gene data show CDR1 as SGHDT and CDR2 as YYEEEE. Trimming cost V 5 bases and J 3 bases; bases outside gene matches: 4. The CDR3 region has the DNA TGTGCCAGCAGGTGGGACAGCGAAGAGACCCAGTACTTC. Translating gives CASRWDSEETQYF.

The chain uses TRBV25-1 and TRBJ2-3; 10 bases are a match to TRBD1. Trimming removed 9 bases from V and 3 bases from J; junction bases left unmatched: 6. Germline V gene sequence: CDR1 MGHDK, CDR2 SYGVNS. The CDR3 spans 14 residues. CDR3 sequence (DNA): TGTGCCAGTGGGGACAGGGGCCCTACAGATACGCAGTATTTT. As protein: CASGDRGPTDTQYF.

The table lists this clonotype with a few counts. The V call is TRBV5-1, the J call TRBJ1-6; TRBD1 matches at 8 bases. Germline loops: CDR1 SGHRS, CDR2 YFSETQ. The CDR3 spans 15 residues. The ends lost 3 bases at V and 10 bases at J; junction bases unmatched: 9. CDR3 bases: TGCGCCAGCAGCTCCGGACAGGGAGGGAGGTCACCCCTCCACTTT. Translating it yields CASSSGQGGRSPLHF.

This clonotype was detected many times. The CDR3 reads CASSSDRGDYTGWEQYF. The DNA for the CDR3 is TGTGCCAGCAGTTCCGACAGGGGGGACTATACCGGATGGGAGCAGTACTTC. The chain links TRBV12-3 or TRBV12-4 to TRBJ2-7; TRBD1 agrees at 9 bases. Trimming at V came to 4 bases and at J to 7 bases, leaving 17 bases not matched to a gene. This CDR3 is built from 17 residues.

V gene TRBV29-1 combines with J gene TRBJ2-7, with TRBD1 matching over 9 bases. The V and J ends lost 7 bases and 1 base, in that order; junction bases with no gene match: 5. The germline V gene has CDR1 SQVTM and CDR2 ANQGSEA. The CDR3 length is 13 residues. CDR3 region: CSAWDRDSYEQYF. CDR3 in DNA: TGCAGCGCATGGGACAGGGATTCCTACGAGCAGTACTTC.

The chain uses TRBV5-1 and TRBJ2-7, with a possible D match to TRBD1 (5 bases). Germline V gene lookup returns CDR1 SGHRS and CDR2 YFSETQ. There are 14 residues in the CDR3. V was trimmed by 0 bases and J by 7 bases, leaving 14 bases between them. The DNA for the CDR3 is TGCGCCAGCAGCTTGGAGCCCCAGCGACAGGAGCAGTACGTC. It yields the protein CASSLEPQRQEQYV.

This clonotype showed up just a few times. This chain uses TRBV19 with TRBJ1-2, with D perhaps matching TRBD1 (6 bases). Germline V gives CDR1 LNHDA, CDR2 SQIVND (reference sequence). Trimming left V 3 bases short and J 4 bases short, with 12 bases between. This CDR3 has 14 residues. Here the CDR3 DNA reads TGTGCCAGTAGTATGGGGGACACCACCTATGGCTACACCTTC. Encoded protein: CASSMGDTTYGYTF.

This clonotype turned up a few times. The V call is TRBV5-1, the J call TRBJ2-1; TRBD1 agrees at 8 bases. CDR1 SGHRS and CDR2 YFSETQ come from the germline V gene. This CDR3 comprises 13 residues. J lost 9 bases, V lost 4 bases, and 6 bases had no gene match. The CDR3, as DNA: TGCGCCAGCAGCGTCGGGACAGGCAGTGAGCAGTTCTTC. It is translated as CASSVGTGSEQFF.

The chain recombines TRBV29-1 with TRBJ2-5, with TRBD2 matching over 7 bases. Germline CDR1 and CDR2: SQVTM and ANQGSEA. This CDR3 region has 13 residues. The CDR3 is CSKVEGGTETQYF. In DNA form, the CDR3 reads TGCAGTAAAGTGGAGGGAGGGACGGAGACCCAGTACTTC.

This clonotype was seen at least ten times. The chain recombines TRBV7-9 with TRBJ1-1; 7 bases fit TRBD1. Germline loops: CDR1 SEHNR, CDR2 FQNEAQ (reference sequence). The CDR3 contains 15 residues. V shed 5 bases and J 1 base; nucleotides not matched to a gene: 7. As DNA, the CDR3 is TGTGCCAGCAGCCCAAGGAGACAGGGGAACACTGAAGCTTTCTTT. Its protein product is CASSPRRQGNTEAFF.

CDR3 DNA: TGTGCCAGCAGTTCAACCGGGTTTTATATGAACACTGAAGCTTTCTTT. Protein: CASSSTGFYMNTEAFF. The rearrangement joins TRBV28 to TRBJ1-1; the D is unclear. V lost 4 bases, J lost 0 bases, and 15 bases lay in between. Germline assignment: CDR1 MDHEN and CDR2 SYDVKM. CDR3 length equals 16 residues. The whole variable domain, remainder taken from reference TRBV28 and TRBJ1-1, is DVKVTQSSRYLVKRTGEKVFLECVQDMDHENMFWYRQDPGLGLRLIYFSYDVKMKEKGDIPEGYSVSREKKERFSLILESASTNQTSMYLCASSSTGFYMNTEAFFGQGTRLTVV.

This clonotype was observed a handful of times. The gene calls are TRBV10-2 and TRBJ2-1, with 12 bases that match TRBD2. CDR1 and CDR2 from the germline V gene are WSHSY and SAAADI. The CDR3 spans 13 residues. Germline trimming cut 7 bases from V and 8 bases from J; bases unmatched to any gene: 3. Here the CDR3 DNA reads TGCGCCAGCACGACTAGCGGGGGCTATGAGCAGTTCTTC. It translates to CASTTSGGYEQFF.

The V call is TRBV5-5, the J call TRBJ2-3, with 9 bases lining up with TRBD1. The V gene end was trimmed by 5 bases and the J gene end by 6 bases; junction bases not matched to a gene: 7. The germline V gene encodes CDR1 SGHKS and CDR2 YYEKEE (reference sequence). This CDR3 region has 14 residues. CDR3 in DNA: TGTGCCAGCAGACTCCGGGACAGGGCGGATACGCAGTATTTT. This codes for CASRLRDRADTQYF.

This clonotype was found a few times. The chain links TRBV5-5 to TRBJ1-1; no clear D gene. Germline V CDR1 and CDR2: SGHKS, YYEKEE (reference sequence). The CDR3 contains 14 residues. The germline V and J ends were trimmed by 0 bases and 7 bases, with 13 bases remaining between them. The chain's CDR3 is CASSLASTADEAFF. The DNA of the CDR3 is TGTGCCAGCAGCTTGGCCTCAACAGCCGATGAAGCTTTCTTT.

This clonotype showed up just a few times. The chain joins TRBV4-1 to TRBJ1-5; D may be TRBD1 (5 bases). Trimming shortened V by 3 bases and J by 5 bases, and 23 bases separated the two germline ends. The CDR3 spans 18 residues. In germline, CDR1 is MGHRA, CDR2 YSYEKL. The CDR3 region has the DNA TGCGCCAGCAGCCATCCCGGAGAGGGGTCGGGGGAACATCAGCCCCAGCATTTT. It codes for CASSHPGEGSGEHQPQHF.

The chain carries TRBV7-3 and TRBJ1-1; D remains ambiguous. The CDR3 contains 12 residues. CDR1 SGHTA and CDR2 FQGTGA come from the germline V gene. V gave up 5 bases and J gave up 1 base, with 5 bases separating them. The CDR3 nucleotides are TGTGCCAGCAGCCACAGGAACACTGAAGCTTTCTTT. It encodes CASSHRNTEAFF.

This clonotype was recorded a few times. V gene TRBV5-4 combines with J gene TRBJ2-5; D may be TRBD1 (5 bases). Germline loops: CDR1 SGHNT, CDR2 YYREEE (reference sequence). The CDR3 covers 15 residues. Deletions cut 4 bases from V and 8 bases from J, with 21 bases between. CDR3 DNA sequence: TGTGCCAGCAGCGATGCCGTAGGCCCGCAGGGAACCCAGTACTTC. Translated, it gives CASSDAVGPQGTQYF.

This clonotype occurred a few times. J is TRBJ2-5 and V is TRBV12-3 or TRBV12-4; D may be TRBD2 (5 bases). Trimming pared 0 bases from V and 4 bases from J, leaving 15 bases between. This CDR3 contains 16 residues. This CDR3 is CASSLALSLRGETQYF. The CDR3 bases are TGTGCCAGCAGTTTAGCGCTAAGTCTCCGGGGAGAGACCCAGTACTTC.

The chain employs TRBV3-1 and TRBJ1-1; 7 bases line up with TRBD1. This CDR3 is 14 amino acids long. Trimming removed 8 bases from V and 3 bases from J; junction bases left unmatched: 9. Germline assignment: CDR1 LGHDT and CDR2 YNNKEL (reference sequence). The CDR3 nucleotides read TGTGCCAGCGTTCTAAGACAGGGTTACACTGAAGCTTTCTTT. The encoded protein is CASVLRQGYTEAFF. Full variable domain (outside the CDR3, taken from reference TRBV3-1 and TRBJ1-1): DTAVSQTPKYLVTQMGNDKSIKCEQNLGHDTMYWYKQDSKKFLKIMFSYNNKELIINETVPNRFSPKSPDKAHLNLHINSLELGDSAVYFCASVLRQGYTEAFFGQGTRLTVV.

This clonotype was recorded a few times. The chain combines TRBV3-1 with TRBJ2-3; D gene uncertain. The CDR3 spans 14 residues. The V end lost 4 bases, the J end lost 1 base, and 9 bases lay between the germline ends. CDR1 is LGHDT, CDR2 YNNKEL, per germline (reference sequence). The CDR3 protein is CASSPSGRTDTQYF. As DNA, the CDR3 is TGTGCCAGCAGCCCCTCGGGTCGCACAGATACGCAGTATTTT.

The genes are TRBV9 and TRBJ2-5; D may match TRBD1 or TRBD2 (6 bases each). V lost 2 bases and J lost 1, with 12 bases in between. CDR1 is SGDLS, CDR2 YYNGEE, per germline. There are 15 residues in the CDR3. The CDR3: CASSVEGGPQETQYF. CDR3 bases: TGTGCCAGCAGCGTGGAAGGGGGGCCCCAAGAGACCCAGTACTTC.